Described below is a single T cell receptor (beta chain) sequence and its context. Its antigen has not been determined. Nothing much larger sits one base from this clone, and base qualities are not available. This entry belongs to a study of blood T cell repertoires in COVID-19 (dated by TCRdb to between 2020 and 2021). For context, the study as a whole: Samples covering the acute and convalescent phases of COVID-19 were provided by collaborators in the United States, Italy and Spain. The material from the prospective study consisted of cDNA or gDNA derived from T cells, B-cell-depleted T cells, or PBMCs. Subjects who had been exposed to COVID-19, were actively infected with it, or had recovered from it provided the deeply sampled blood TCRbeta repertoires that made up the dataset. The repertoires were made available in a free public database intended to serve as a resource for research on the immune response to SARS-CoV-2. Samples were obtained from the ongoing ImmuneRACE study (first 160 participants) and from about 1,300 subjects provided by 6 global collaborators. The sample metadata nearly always contained a de-identified subject ID, COVID-19 status, age in years and sex. HLA class I and class II types, where available, came from metadata supplied by the sample provider rather than from assay-based typing.

Ends trimmed: V by 5 bases, J by 9 bases; bases unmatched to a gene: 7. Including cysteine and phenylalanine, the CDR3 has 14 amino acids. Only the CDR3 part of the read is kept: 42 bases, read in frame from the first base. As encoded in the germline V gene, CDR1 is MDHEN while CDR2 is SYDVKM. TCRbeta CDR3 regions were amplified from genomic DNA by means of the immunoSEQ Assay, a bias-controlled multiplex PCR. Per the original workflow: The number of nucleated cells in each sample was estimated by amplification of reference gene primers within the assay. Sequence reads were collapsed and filtered to measure the absolute abundance of every unique TCRbeta CDR3 rearrangement. For each sample, productive Simpson clonality was calculated as the square root of Simpson's diversity index over productive rearrangements. Sourced from immuneACCESS, this table was stored by TCRdb with only in-frame sequences that have V and J called. A share of the clones is absent; for the studies checked, an unresolved V gene accounts for under half, and the remainder has no known explanation. The V and J calls and clone size come from that table; D and trimming were worked out from the DNA. A total of about 240,000 clones appear in this sample, 87% of them only once. More than 6% of the sample belongs to the ten largest clones.

Another Seattle source contributed samples from volunteer blood donors who had recovered from COVID-19. The collaborating institutions used their own protocols to collect whole blood in K2EDTA tubes. For TCRbeta analysis, collaborators shipped samples in one of three forms: frozen whole blood, isolated PBMCs, or DNA extracted from either of those sample types. Paper-wide results and their limitations: The quantity of clinical and demographic metadata differed by source and by participant and was supplied without curation.

The chain uses TRBV28 and TRBJ1-6; 7 central nucleotides agree with TRBD1. The receptor was isolated from a man in his sixties who had recovered from COVID-19. The sequenced sample consisted of peripheral blood. Here is the DNA: TGTGCCAGCAGTATACAGGGGTGGGGTTCACCCCTCCACTTT. Its translation is CASSIQGWGSPLHF.